The source of this TCR beta chain is a study of regulatory T cells in long-lasting Graves disease (dated by TCRdb to about 2021). About the full investigation: Newly diagnosed Graves' disease patients had taken antithyroid drugs for less than 3 months. This study used TCR sequencing and RNA sequencing of peripheral blood to compare persistent Graves' disease patients against newly diagnosed Graves' disease patients. A total of 33 samples underwent TCR sequencing: some 13 from persistent and roughly 20 from newly diagnosed Graves' disease patients. The study was conducted in China and was registered as a clinical trial.

General study outcomes and caveats: More public clonotypes were shared among persistent patients (under 3,000) than among newly diagnosed patients (approximately 1,000). Only the TCR beta chain was sequenced and analyzed. Because the primary lesion, thyroid tissue, could not be accessed, the study looked at peripheral blood alone. Compared with newly diagnosed patients, persistent Graves' disease patients had lower TCR Shannon entropy and fewer highly expanded clones, which suggests clonal expansion. The authors acknowledged the small sample size as a limitation that may reduce accuracy. Persistent disease showed preferential use of TRBV28, TRBJ1-2 and TRBJ2-5, whereas newly diagnosed disease favored TRBV20-1 and TRBJ2-1.

The CDR3 runs 15 residues from the cysteine to the phenylalanine. The entry retains the CDR3 DNA only, 45 bases that are in frame from base 1. Trimming costs V 3 bases and J 1 base, and their ends lie 13 bases apart. The library was generated by multiplex PCR. Sequencing used an Illumina HiSeq 4000. CDR3 regions were amplified by Arm-PCR with iRepertoire HTBI primers to construct TCR beta libraries. PCR products were gel purified before sequencing. As for the authors' bioinformatics: Gene usage analysis of CDR3 amino acid clonotypes used the 62 TRBV and 12 to 15 TRBJ segments found across samples. COPE and FqMerger were used to merge the filtered high-quality paired reads into contigs. Contigs were aligned with BLAST to IMGT TRBV, TRBD and TRBJ reference genes, and CDR3 was defined per IMGT. Clonotypes above 0.1% frequency were classified as highly expanded clones. Shannon entropy was used to measure repertoire diversity, and the Gini coefficient was used to measure V-J evenness. Public clonotypes were defined as clonotypes shared by more than one individual. TCRdb trimmed the raw reads at Q25, called clones with MiXCR and kept productive beta chains. Every entry covers one CDR3 protein and lists the most common genes and DNA from its rows. Here the V and J calls rest on TCRdb's processing, not on the authors' analysis. This sample holds 400,000 to 650,000 distinct CDR3 sequences; 16% were observed only once. Jointly, the top ten make up 20% to 25% of the sample.

Read against the paper, the sample's time point label means: newly diagnosed GD, antithyroid drugs for less than 3 months. For both TCR sequencing and RNA sequencing, RNA was extracted from PBMCs in TRIzol. The diagnosis of Graves' disease followed American Thyroid Association guidelines. The patients came from an endocrinology department in Xi'an, China. Each patient gave roughly 10 milliliters of peripheral blood, collected in an EDTA anticoagulant tube. Ficoll Paque Plus density gradient separation was used to isolate PBMCs, and no further T cell sorting was performed. An Agilent 2100 Bioanalyzer and agarose gel were used to check RNA quality, while a NanoDrop 2000 measured RNA concentration. This clonotype was counted at least ten times. This clone's antigen is unknown. The input lacks base qualities; no much larger clone sits a single base away. These data were also filed under a second study, of T cells in Graves' hyperthyroidism and ophthalmopathy. Per that second paper: A patient counted as having stable Graves' hyperthyroidism if no progression to ophthalmopathy occurred over 18 months of follow-up. Hyperthyroidism patients were newly diagnosed, with disease duration under 2 months, and aged 18 to 65 years. Patients with uncontrolled infections, other autoimmune diseases, pregnancy or lactation were excluded. Diagnoses were established on the basis of clinical symptoms, serum thyroxine and TRAb, thyroid ultrasound, and orbital computed tomography. A first-round RT-PCR of the TCR CDR3 used the HTBI primer set with the Qiagen OneStep RT-PCR kit. Most expanded thyroid clonotypes (frequency above 0.001) were also found in blood, which suggests that blood repertoires may mirror thyroid immune responses. A 13 V-J signature model separated ophthalmopathy from stable hyperthyroidism, with approximately 87% sensitivity and around 84% specificity in cross-validation and 80%/75% in testing. In validation, progression to ophthalmopathy was predicted by the model with more than 65% sensitivity and 72% to 85% specificity, a median of about 6.4 months before onset. A discovery cohort of about a hundred patients, 43 with Graves' ophthalmopathy and roughly 59 with stable Graves' hyperthyroidism, was used to find distinguishing TCR V-J signatures. Prospective prediction of ophthalmopathy was tested in an independent validation cohort of fewer than 20 hyperthyroidism patients and approximately 17 patients who later progressed to ophthalmopathy. The 100 discovery patients were randomly split 7:3 into training and test sets. The study also compared thyroid tissue and blood T-cell repertoires from more than 5 Graves' hyperthyroidism patients. After blood sampling, hyperthyroidism patients were treated with methimazole at a starting dose of 30 mg daily, and ophthalmopathy patients were treated with high-dose intravenous methylprednisolone. A second multiplex PCR round built the libraries, followed by size selection and purification. The libraries were sequenced on an Illumina HiSeq2000 using paired-end 100 bp reads. Raw data were processed with SOAPnuke, discarding reads with adapters, uncalled bases, mean Phred below 15, or no exact constant-primer or identifier match. COPE v1.2.5 was used to merge high-quality paired reads, and clonotypes were defined as unique nucleotide sequences. Clonotypes were aligned to IMGT TRBV, TRBD and TRBJ reference segments using MiTCR v1.1. Only V-J combinations with frequency above 0.0001, covering 99.2% of repertoires, were analysed. A TCS score was defined as the ratio of F50 (clonal expansion) to E x V (chaos), with BLOSUM62-based TCRdist applied between CDR3 peptides within each V-J. Welch's t-statistics and random forest reduced several hundred V-J features to about 12, which were used in a naive Bayes classifier (R e1071). Sample size was not statistically predetermined, and blinding of investigators to group allocation was not performed. The paper reports TCR Vbeta CDR3 sequencing of fewer than 150 peripheral blood samples: around 41 ophthalmopathy, 70 to 85 hyperthyroidism and around 17 progressor patients.

The receptor was isolated from a woman aged 35-65 years with Graves disease. Donor details come from another sample of the same person, matched by shared clones. Sequences were derived from peripheral blood mononuclear cells (PBMCs), sampled at new diagnosis, from a patient treated with antithyroid drugs. This chain is built from TRBV12-3 or TRBV12-4 and TRBJ2-7; the D gene is perhaps TRBD1, from 6 matching bases. The bases are TGTGCCAGCAGTTTGGAAGGGGGTATTTCCTACGAGCAGTACTTC. Translated, it reads CASSLEGGISYEQYF.